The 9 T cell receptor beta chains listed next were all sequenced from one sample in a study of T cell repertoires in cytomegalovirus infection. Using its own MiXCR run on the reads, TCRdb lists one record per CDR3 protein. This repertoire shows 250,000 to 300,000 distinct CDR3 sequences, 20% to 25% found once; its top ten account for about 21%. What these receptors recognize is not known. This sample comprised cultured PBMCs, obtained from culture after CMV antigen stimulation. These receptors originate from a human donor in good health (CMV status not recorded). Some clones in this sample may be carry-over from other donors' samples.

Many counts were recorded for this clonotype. CDR3 nucleotide sequence: TGTGCCAGCAGCGTAGCCAGCCCAGATACGCAGTATTTT. Amino acids: CASSVASPDTQYF. The rearrangement links TRBV9 to TRBJ2-3; D is unclear. This CDR3 spans 13 amino acids. The V gene's germline CDR1 is SGDLS and CDR2 YYNGEE. V lost 0 bases and J lost 4, with 6 bases in between.

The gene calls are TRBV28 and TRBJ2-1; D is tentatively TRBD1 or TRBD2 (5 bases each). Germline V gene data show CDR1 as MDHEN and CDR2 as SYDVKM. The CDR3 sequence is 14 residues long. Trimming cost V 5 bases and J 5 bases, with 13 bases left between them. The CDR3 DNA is TGTGCCAGCAGTCCTTGGGACCGCCACAATGAGCAGTTCTTC. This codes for CASSPWDRHNEQFF.

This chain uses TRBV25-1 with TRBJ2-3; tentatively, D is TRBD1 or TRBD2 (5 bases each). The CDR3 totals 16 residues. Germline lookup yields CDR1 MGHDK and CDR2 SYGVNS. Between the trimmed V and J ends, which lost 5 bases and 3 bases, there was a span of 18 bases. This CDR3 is CASSSGTAVWTDTQYF. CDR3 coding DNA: TGTGCCAGCAGTAGTGGGACGGCCGTTTGGACAGATACGCAGTATTTT.

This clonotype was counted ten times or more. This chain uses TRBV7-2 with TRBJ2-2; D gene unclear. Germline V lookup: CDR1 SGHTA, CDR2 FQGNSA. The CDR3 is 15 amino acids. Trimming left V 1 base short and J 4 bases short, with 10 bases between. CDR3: CASSLDRSSTGELFF. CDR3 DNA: TGTGCCAGCAGCTTAGATAGGAGTTCCACCGGGGAGCTGTTTTTT.

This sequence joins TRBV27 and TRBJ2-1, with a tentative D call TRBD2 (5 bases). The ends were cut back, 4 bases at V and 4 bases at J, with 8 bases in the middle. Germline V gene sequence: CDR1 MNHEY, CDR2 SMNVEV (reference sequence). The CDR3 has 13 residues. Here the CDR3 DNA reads TGTGCCAGCAGTTGGGAGCGTTACAATGAGCAGTTCTTC. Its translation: CASSWERYNEQFF.

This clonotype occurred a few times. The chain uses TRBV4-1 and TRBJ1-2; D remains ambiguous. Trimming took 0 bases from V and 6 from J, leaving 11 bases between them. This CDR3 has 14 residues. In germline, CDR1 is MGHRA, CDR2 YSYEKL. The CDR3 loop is CASSQDRSVNGYTF. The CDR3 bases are TGCGCCAGCAGCCAAGATCGGTCGGTGAATGGCTACACCTTC.

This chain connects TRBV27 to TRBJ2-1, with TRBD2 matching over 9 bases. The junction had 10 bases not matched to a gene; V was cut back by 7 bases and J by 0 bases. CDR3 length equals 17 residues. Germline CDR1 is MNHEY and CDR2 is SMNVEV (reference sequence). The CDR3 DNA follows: TGTGCCAGCACCAACGGGCTAGCGGGAAGCTCCTACAATGAGCAGTTCTTC. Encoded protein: CASTNGLAGSSYNEQFF.

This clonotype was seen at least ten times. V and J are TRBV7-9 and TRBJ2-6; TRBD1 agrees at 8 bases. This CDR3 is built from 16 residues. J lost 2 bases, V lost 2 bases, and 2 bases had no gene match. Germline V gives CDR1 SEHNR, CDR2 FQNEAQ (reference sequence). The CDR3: CASSLPGGAGANVLTF. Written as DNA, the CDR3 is TGTGCCAGCAGCTTACCAGGGGGCGCTGGGGCCAACGTCCTGACTTTC.

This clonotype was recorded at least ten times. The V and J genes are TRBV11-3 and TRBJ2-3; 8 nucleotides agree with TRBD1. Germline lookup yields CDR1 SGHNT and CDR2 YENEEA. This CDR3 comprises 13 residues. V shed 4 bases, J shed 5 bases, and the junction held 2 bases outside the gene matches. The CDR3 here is CASSSDRGDTQYF. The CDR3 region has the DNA TGTGCCAGCAGCTCCGACAGGGGAGATACGCAGTATTTT.